This T cell receptor (beta chain) was retrieved from a study of blood T cell repertoires in COVID-19 (dated by TCRdb to about 2020). Turning to the overall study: Collaborator samples came from the United States, Italy and Spain and covered acute and convalescent phases of COVID-19. The prospective study material was composed of cDNA or gDNA derived from T cells, B-cell-depleted T cells, or PBMCs. The dataset comprised deeply sampled blood TCRbeta repertoires from subjects exposed to, actively infected with, or recovered from COVID-19. The repertoires were released in a freely available public database intended as a resource for research on the immune response to SARS-CoV-2. The samples were drawn from the first 160 participants of the ongoing ImmuneRACE study and from about 1,200 subjects provided by 6 global collaborators. Sample metadata almost always included a de-identified subject ID, COVID-19 status, age in years and sex. HLA class I and class II types, where available, came from metadata supplied by the sample provider rather than from assay-based typing.

Here is what the overall study found, with its caveats: The amount of clinical and demographic metadata varied by source and participant and was provided uncurated.

As regards this clone: Its cognate antigen has yet to be identified. The sample holds no much larger clone one base away, and base qualities are not on file.

TCRbeta CDR3 regions were amplified from genomic DNA by means of the immunoSEQ Assay, a bias-controlled multiplex PCR. As for the authors' bioinformatics: The number of nucleated cells in each sample was estimated from the amplification of reference gene primers within the assay. To quantify the absolute abundance of each unique TCRbeta CDR3 rearrangement, sequence reads were collapsed and filtered. For each sample, productive Simpson clonality was calculated as the square root of Simpson's diversity index over productive rearrangements. TCRdb re-hosts the immuneACCESS table, in-frame sequences only. Its copies lack some clones; in the studies checked, an unresolved V gene accounts for under half of them, and the cause for the rest is not known. D and trimming come from the DNA, and the V and J calls and clone size come from that table. The sample has approximately 140,000 clones on record, 84% of them singletons. In total, the top ten clones hold under 1.5% of the sample.

From its cysteine to its phenylalanine, the CDR3 spans 12 amino acids. The DNA shown is the 36-base CDR3, in frame from base 1. V and J lose 5 bases and 1 base, and a span of 4 bases separates them. Each collaborating institution followed its own protocols to collect whole blood in K2EDTA tubes. For TCRbeta analysis, collaborator samples were shipped as frozen whole blood, as isolated PBMCs, or as DNA extracted from either sample type. This sequence uses TRBV12-3 or TRBV12-4 and TRBJ2-3, with the D gene not clear enough to name. Sequencing used peripheral blood. This clonotype originated in a man in his sixties with acute or convalescent COVID-19. The CDR3 here reads CASSRGTDTQYF. The nucleotide sequence is given as TGTGCCAGCAGTCGAGGCACAGATACGCAGTATTTT.